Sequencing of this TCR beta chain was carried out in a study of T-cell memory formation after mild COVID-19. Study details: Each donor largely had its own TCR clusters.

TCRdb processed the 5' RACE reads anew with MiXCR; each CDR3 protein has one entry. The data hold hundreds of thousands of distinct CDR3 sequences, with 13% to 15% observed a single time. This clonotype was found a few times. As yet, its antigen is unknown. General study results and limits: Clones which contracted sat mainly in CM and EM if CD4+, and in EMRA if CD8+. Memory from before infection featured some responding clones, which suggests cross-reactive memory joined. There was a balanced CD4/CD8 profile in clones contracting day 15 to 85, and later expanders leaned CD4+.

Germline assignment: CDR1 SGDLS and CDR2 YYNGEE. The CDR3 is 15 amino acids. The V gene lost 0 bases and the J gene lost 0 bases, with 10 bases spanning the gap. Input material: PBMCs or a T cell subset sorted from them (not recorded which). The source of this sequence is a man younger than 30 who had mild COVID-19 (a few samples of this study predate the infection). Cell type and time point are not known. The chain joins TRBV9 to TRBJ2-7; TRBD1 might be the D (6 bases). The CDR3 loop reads CASSVAGASSYEQYF. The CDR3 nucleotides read TGTGCCAGCAGCGTAGCAGGGGCTAGCTCCTACGAGCAGTACTTC.